This is a list of T cell receptor beta chains from one sample in a study of T-cell reconstitution after alpha-beta-depleted transplantation in children. TCRdb recomputed calls from the PCR reads with MiXCR, one row per CDR3 protein. The sample gives about 410,000 distinct CDR3 sequences, about 20% of which show up once; 3% to 4.5% is in the top ten. The source was PBMCs from the stem cell graft donor, collected from the stem cell graft. These receptors all come from a human donor who donated a stem cell graft to a child with acute myeloid leukemia. Both conserved end residues are part of each CDR3. A D gene is named only where the DNA matches it firmly. Part of the rows lack a size; the others show once, few, many or a class for expanded clones.

V: TRBV28
J: TRBJ2-7
D: -
size: -
DNA: TGTGCCAGCGCTAGCCCCCTACGCGAGCAGTACTTC
CDR3: CASASPLREQYF

V: TRBV6-2/TRBV6-3
J: TRBJ1-1
D: -
size: -
DNA: TGTGCCAGCAGTCCAACCAACACTGAAGCTTTCTTT
CDR3: CASSPTNTEAFF

V: TRBV2
J: TRBJ2-3
D: -
size: -
DNA: TGTGCCAGCAGCGCCCCCCTCAGCCTAGATACGCAGTATTTT
CDR3: CASSAPLSLDTQYF

V: TRBV7-7
J: TRBJ2-1
D: TRBD2
size: -
DNA: TGTGCCAGCAGCCCCGGGGGGAGTGGTGAGCAGTTCTTC
CDR3: CASSPGGSGEQFF

V: TRBV23-1
J: TRBJ2-3
D: TRBD2
size: -
DNA: TGCGCCAGCACGTCAGGGCTTGCAGCGGGAGATCTACAAGTAGATACGCAGTATTTT
CDR3: CASTSGLAAGDLQVDTQYF

V: TRBV11-2
J: TRBJ2-1
D: -
size: -
DNA: TGTGCCAGCAGCTCCACAGCGGTCTCCTACAATGAGCAGTTCTTC
CDR3: CASSSTAVSYNEQFF

V: TRBV2
J: TRBJ2-3
D: -
size: many
DNA: TGTGCCAGCAGTGAAACCACTACTGATACGCAGTATTTT
CDR3: CASSETTTDTQYF

V: TRBV5-1
J: TRBJ2-5
D: -
size: few
DNA: TGCGCCAGCAGCTTGGGGGGACGGGAGGAGACCCAGTACTTC
CDR3: CASSLGGREETQYF

V: TRBV6-1
J: TRBJ2-7
D: -
size: -
DNA: TGTGCCAGCTTAACTCCAGGGAGGCCCGGAGGTGAGCAGTACTTC
CDR3: CASLTPGRPGGEQYF

V: TRBV5-6
J: TRBJ2-1
D: -
size: -
DNA: TGTGCCAGCAGCCGTACGATGGATGAGCAGTTCTTC
CDR3: CASSRTMDEQFF

V: TRBV11-2
J: TRBJ2-1
D: TRBD1
size: many
DNA: TGTGCCAGCAGCCTGGACAGGGGTATAACAGATGAGCAGTTCTTC
CDR3: CASSLDRGITDEQFF

V: TRBV29-1
J: TRBJ2-7
D: -
size: many
DNA: TGCAGCGTTGGGGACCCTAGGGGAGAGCAGTACTTC
CDR3: CSVGDPRGEQYF

V: TRBV27
J: TRBJ2-1
D: -
size: many
DNA: TGTGCCAGCAGTTCCGGGGCCAGAAATGAGCAGTTCTTC
CDR3: CASSSGARNEQFF

V: TRBV7-9
J: TRBJ2-3
D: -
size: few
DNA: TGTGCCAGCAGCTTAGGAGCGCCAGATACGCAGTATTTT
CDR3: CASSLGAPDTQYF

V: TRBV12-3/TRBV12-4
J: TRBJ2-5
D: TRBD2
size: -
DNA: TGTGCCAGCAGTTTAGCGCGTGGCGGGAGGCCGATCGAGACCCAGTACTTC
CDR3: CASSLARGGRPIETQYF

V: TRBV11-2
J: TRBJ1-5
D: -
size: -
DNA: TGTGCCAGCAGCCCAGGGACCGTTCCAAATCAGCCCCAGCATTTT
CDR3: CASSPGTVPNQPQHF

V: TRBV20-1
J: TRBJ2-1
D: TRBD2
size: -
DNA: TGCAGTGCTCCTAGGTCTAGCGGGGTCTACTCCTACAATGAGCAGTTCTTC
CDR3: CSAPRSSGVYSYNEQFF

V: TRBV29-1
J: TRBJ2-7
D: TRBD1
size: few
DNA: TGCAGCGTAGCCCGGGACAGGGGGCCTAACGAGCAGTACTTC
CDR3: CSVARDRGPNEQYF

V: TRBV15
J: TRBJ2-7
D: -
size: many
DNA: TGTGCCACCAGCAGAGATGGGAACTACGAGCAGTACTTC
CDR3: CATSRDGNYEQYF

V: TRBV20-1
J: TRBJ2-1
D: TRBD2
size: few
DNA: TGCAGTGCGCAGCAAGCGGGAGGGCTGGATGAGCAGTTCTTC
CDR3: CSAQQAGGLDEQFF

V: TRBV12-3/TRBV12-4
J: TRBJ2-6
D: TRBD1
size: few
DNA: TGTGCCAGCAGTCTCCGAACGTCTTGGACAGGCTCTGGGGCCAACGTCCTGACTTTC
CDR3: CASSLRTSWTGSGANVLTF

V: TRBV2
J: TRBJ2-5
D: -
size: -
DNA: TGTGCCAGCAGGTACCAAGAGACCCAGTACTTC
CDR3: CASRYQETQYF

V: TRBV6-2/TRBV6-3
J: TRBJ2-1
D: TRBD2
size: few
DNA: TGTGCCAGCGAGGGGGCCGTCCATAGCGGGAGGGCCAATGAGCAGTTCTTC
CDR3: CASEGAVHSGRANEQFF

V: TRBV20-1
J: TRBJ2-7
D: TRBD1
size: many
DNA: TGCAGTGCTAGAGATCCCCAGGGGGCATCCTACGAGCAGTACTTC
CDR3: CSARDPQGASYEQYF

V: TRBV12-3/TRBV12-4
J: TRBJ1-5
D: -
size: -
DNA: TGTGCCAGCACTTGGAGGGAAAATCAGCCCCAGCATTTT
CDR3: CASTWRENQPQHF

V: TRBV28
J: TRBJ2-6
D: -
size: -
DNA: TGTGCCAGCAGGGGGCCCAACTTTGGGGCCAACGTCCTGACTTTC
CDR3: CASRGPNFGANVLTF

V: TRBV12-3/TRBV12-4
J: TRBJ1-1
D: TRBD1
size: -
DNA: TGTGCCAGCAGTCTATCATTGGGGACAGGGGGCATGAACACTGAAGCTTTCTTT
CDR3: CASSLSLGTGGMNTEAFF

V: TRBV6-1
J: TRBJ2-6
D: TRBD1
size: many
DNA: TGTGCCAGCGGAGGACAGGCCTACTCTGGGGCCAACGTCCTGACTTTC
CDR3: CASGGQAYSGANVLTF

V: TRBV20-1
J: TRBJ2-3
D: -
size: many
DNA: TGCAGTGCTAGAGATAGGGAGTCGAGCACAGATACGCAGTATTTT
CDR3: CSARDRESSTDTQYF

V: TRBV20-1
J: TRBJ2-2
D: -
size: -
DNA: TGCAGTGCTGTCTCAGGGGGGATGAACACCGGGGAGCTGTTTTTT
CDR3: CSAVSGGMNTGELFF

V: TRBV3-1
J: TRBJ2-1
D: TRBD1
size: few
DNA: TGTGCCAGCAGCCAATCTCCGGGACAGGGGGCCAATGAGCAGTTCTTC
CDR3: CASSQSPGQGANEQFF

V: TRBV29-1
J: TRBJ2-1
D: TRBD2
size: -
DNA: TGCAGCGTTGAAATAGCGGGTGGTGCCTACAATGAGCAGTTCTTC
CDR3: CSVEIAGGAYNEQFF

V: TRBV25-1
J: TRBJ2-3
D: -
size: few
DNA: TGTGCCAGCAGTGAGTGGAACTGGGCAGATACGCAGTATTTT
CDR3: CASSEWNWADTQYF

V: TRBV28
J: TRBJ2-1
D: -
size: -
DNA: TGTGCCAGCAGTTCGGGGGCCCACGTCAATGAGCAGTTCTTC
CDR3: CASSSGAHVNEQFF

V: TRBV10-3
J: TRBJ2-6
D: TRBD1
size: many
DNA: TGTGCCATCCCCCCGGATGAGACAGGGGGCGAACAAGCTGGGGCCAACGTCCTGACTTTC
CDR3: CAIPPDETGGEQAGANVLTF

V: TRBV9
J: TRBJ2-3
D: TRBD2
size: -
DNA: TGTGCCAGCAGCGCCGGGGGGAATACGCAGTATTTT
CDR3: CASSAGGNTQYF

V: TRBV20-1
J: TRBJ2-7
D: TRBD2
size: -
DNA: TGCAGTGCCTCTGGCGGCGGGAGGGCAAGCGAGCAGTACTTC
CDR3: CSASGGGRASEQYF

V: TRBV9
J: TRBJ2-2
D: -
size: few
DNA: TGTGCCAGCAGCGGAATGGCTAGCAGCACCGGGGAGCTGTTTTTT
CDR3: CASSGMASSTGELFF

V: TRBV24-1
J: TRBJ2-5
D: -
size: -
DNA: TGTGCCACCAGTGAGGGCAGGGTAGAGACCCAGTACTTC
CDR3: CATSEGRVETQYF

V: TRBV6-5
J: TRBJ2-1
D: -
size: few
DNA: TGTGCCAGCAGTTACCCGTCATCATGGCCCAATGAGCAGTTCTTC
CDR3: CASSYPSSWPNEQFF

V: TRBV10-3
J: TRBJ2-7
D: TRBD1
size: -
DNA: TGTGCCATCAGTTCGGACAGGTACGAGCAGTACTTC
CDR3: CAISSDRYEQYF

V: TRBV6-6
J: TRBJ1-1
D: TRBD1
size: -
DNA: TGTGCCAGCAATCCGGACAGGGTCACTGAAGCTTTCTTT
CDR3: CASNPDRVTEAFF

V: TRBV7-9
J: TRBJ2-1
D: -
size: -
DNA: TGTGCCAGCAGTCCCGGCTCGCAGGGGGGATTCCGGAATGAGCAGTTCTTC
CDR3: CASSPGSQGGFRNEQFF

V: TRBV5-6
J: TRBJ2-7
D: TRBD1
size: -
DNA: TGTGCCAGCAGCTTGACGGGACAGGACTACGAGCAGTACTTC
CDR3: CASSLTGQDYEQYF

V: TRBV20-1
J: TRBJ1-1
D: -
size: few
DNA: TGCAGTGCTAGAGCTGGCAGTGAAGCTTTCTTT
CDR3: CSARAGSEAFF

V: TRBV18
J: TRBJ2-6
D: -
size: -
DNA: TGTGCCAGCTCCGCCAATGAGGCGGGGGCCAACGTCCTGACTTTC
CDR3: CASSANEAGANVLTF

V: TRBV29-1
J: TRBJ2-5
D: TRBD1
size: few
DNA: TGCAGCGTTGAAGGTCAGGGGGCAGAGACCCAGTACTTC
CDR3: CSVEGQGAETQYF

V: TRBV7-9
J: TRBJ2-1
D: TRBD1
size: -
DNA: TGTGCCAGCAGCCACGATCCGGGACAGGGGGTAGATGAGCAGTTCTTC
CDR3: CASSHDPGQGVDEQFF

V: TRBV12-3/TRBV12-4
J: TRBJ2-3
D: TRBD1
size: few
DNA: TGTGCCAGCAGGACAGGGGCAGGAGATACGCAGTATTTT
CDR3: CASRTGAGDTQYF

V: TRBV28
J: TRBJ2-3
D: TRBD2
size: -
DNA: TGTGCCAGCAGTGGGAGGACTAGCGGGAGAACAGATACGCAGTATTTT
CDR3: CASSGRTSGRTDTQYF

V: TRBV28
J: TRBJ2-2
D: TRBD2
size: -
DNA: TGTGCCAGCAGTTTATATCACGGGAGGGCCACCGGGGAGCTGTTTTTT
CDR3: CASSLYHGRATGELFF

V: TRBV29-1
J: TRBJ2-3
D: TRBD2
size: many
DNA: TGCAGCGTTGAGAGGGAGGGCCTAGATACGCAGTATTTT
CDR3: CSVEREGLDTQYF

V: TRBV12-3/TRBV12-4
J: TRBJ1-1
D: -
size: few
DNA: TGTGCCAGCAGTTTGAATGTAGGGGCGCGCACTGAAGCTTTCTTT
CDR3: CASSLNVGARTEAFF

V: TRBV27
J: TRBJ2-1
D: TRBD2
size: -
DNA: TGTGCCAGCAGGGAAACCGGGACTAGCGTCTACAATGAGCAGTTCTTC
CDR3: CASRETGTSVYNEQFF